The rows below give T cell receptor beta chains drawn from one sample of a study of CD8+ T cells in alopecia areata. Profiling relied on immunoSEQ multiplex PCR, and the TCRdb table lists in-frame clones only, not all of them. The table includes 150,000 to 200,000 clones, less than 70% detected once. The source was CD4+ T cells sorted from blood, collected at week 4, from a patient treated with tofacitinib. The receptors originated from a human donor with alopecia areata. The CDR3 runs from the conserved cysteine through the conserved F or W. A D gene is named only where the DNA matches it firmly. Some rows mark clone size as missing; the rest say once, few, many or name a class of expanded clone.

TRBV5-1	TRBJ2-7	.	.	CASKRGAGSTYEQYF	TGCGCCAGCAAACGGGGGGCAGGTTCGACCTACGAGCAGTACTTC
TRBV30	TRBJ1-2	once	.	CAWSVSRHPRYTF	TGTGCCTGGAGTGTTAGCCGTCATCCACGCTACACCTTC
TRBV30	TRBJ2-2	few	TRBD2	CAWTGRAGELFF	TGTGCCTGGACAGGGAGGGCCGGGGAGCTGTTTTTT
TRBV5-1	TRBJ2-2	.	.	CASSLVLGLNTGELFF	TGCGCCAGCAGCTTGGTCCTGGGTCTGAACACCGGGGAGCTGTTTTTT
TRBV27	TRBJ2-7	.	.	CASGPQGSSYEQYF	TGTGCCAGCGGTCCACAGGGATCCTCCTACGAGCAGTACTTC
TRBV7-2	TRBJ2-5	.	.	CASSFDRQETQYF	TGTGCCAGCAGCTTCGACAGGCAAGAGACCCAGTACTTC
TRBV11-2	TRBJ2-7	.	.	CASSPRTGRGSYEQYF	TGTGCCAGCAGCCCAAGGACAGGGAGGGGATCCTACGAGCAGTACTTC
TRBV29-1	TRBJ2-1	.	TRBD1	CSVGRRGGGEQFF	TGCAGCGTTGGAAGACGAGGGGGCGGTGAGCAGTTCTTC
TRBV7-2	TRBJ2-3	.	TRBD2	CASSSQRGATDTQYF	TGTGCCAGCAGCTCACAGCGGGGGGCCACGGATACGCAGTATTTT
TRBV5-6	TRBJ1-1	.	.	CASSPMGGMNTEAFF	TGTGCCAGCAGCCCTATGGGGGGGATGAACACTGAAGCTTTCTTT
TRBV29-1	TRBJ2-5	.	.	CSVAAGLETQYF	TGCAGCGTCGCAGCCGGATTGGAGACCCAGTACTTC
TRBV7-3	TRBJ2-7	.	.	CASSFTPSAGLYF	TGTGCCAGCAGCTTTACTCCTTCGGCAGGTCTGTACTTC
TRBV18	TRBJ1-5	.	.	CASSPGWGQPQHF	TGTGCCAGCTCACCTGGATGGGGACAGCCCCAGCATTTT
TRBV4-2	TRBJ2-4	.	.	CASSQDLGAGAKNIQYF	TGTGCCAGCAGCCAAGATCTCGGCGCTGGGGCCAAAAACATTCAGTACTTC
TRBV4-2	TRBJ1-2	.	.	CASSQAGAGYGYTF	TGTGCCAGCAGCCAAGCAGGGGCGGGCTATGGCTACACCTTC
TRBV20-1	TRBJ1-4	.	.	CSASRTEKLFF	TGCAGTGCTTCCCGGACGGAAAAACTGTTTTTT
TRBV30	TRBJ1-2	.	.	CAWRRGDYGYTF	TGTGCCTGGAGGCGCGGAGACTATGGCTACACCTTC
TRBV9	TRBJ2-2	.	TRBD2	CASSVEIGLAGANTGELFF	TGTGCCAGCAGCGTAGAGATAGGACTAGCGGGGGCCAACACCGGGGAGCTGTTTTTT
TRBV12-5	TRBJ2-2	.	.	CASGFHTGELFF	TGTGCTAGTGGTTTTCATACCGGGGAGCTGTTTTTT
TRBV29-1	TRBJ1-4	.	TRBD1	CSVLQGATEKLFF	TGCAGCGTCTTACAGGGGGCGACTGAAAAACTGTTTTTT
TRBV9	TRBJ2-7	.	TRBD1	CASSPTGVGYEQYF	TGTGCCAGCAGCCCGACAGGGGTTGGCTACGAGCAGTACTTC
TRBV30	TRBJ1-2	.	.	CAWERREITYGYTF	TGTGCCTGGGAACGCAGGGAGATAACCTATGGCTACACCTTC
TRBV6-5	TRBJ1-2	.	.	CASSSSTVESGYTF	TGTGCCAGCAGTTCGTCGACAGTAGAGAGTGGCTACACCTTC
TRBV6-5	TRBJ1-2	.	TRBD1	CASWTGDGYTF	TGTGCCAGCTGGACAGGGGATGGCTACACCTTC
TRBV9	TRBJ1-1	once	.	CASSVAQNTEAFF	TGTGCCAGCAGCGTAGCCCAAAACACTGAAGCTTTCTTT
TRBV6-6	TRBJ2-3	.	TRBD1	CASSLGQTSTDTQYF	TGTGCCAGCAGCCTGGGACAGACTAGCACAGATACGCAGTATTTT
TRBV29-1	TRBJ2-7	.	.	CSVLYNVPHEQYF	TGCAGCGTCCTTTACAACGTTCCCCACGAGCAGTACTTC
TRBV30	TRBJ2-3	.	.	CAWSVRRGASDTQYF	TGTGCCTGGAGTGTACGGCGCGGGGCATCAGATACGCAGTATTTT
TRBV30	TRBJ1-2	.	.	CAWSRGTTNGYTF	TGTGCCTGGAGCCGGGGCACTACCAATGGCTACACCTTC
TRBV6-5	TRBJ1-5	.	TRBD1	CASSSRDRQPQHF	TGTGCCAGCAGTTCCAGGGACAGACAGCCCCAGCATTTT
TRBV6-6	TRBJ1-5	.	.	CASAGNQPQHF	TGTGCCAGTGCAGGGAATCAGCCCCAGCATTTT
TRBV7-8	TRBJ2-3	.	.	CASSLGPGRGASTDTQYF	TGTGCCAGCAGCTTAGGGCCTGGGCGCGGGGCTAGCACAGATACGCAGTATTTT
TRBV5-4	TRBJ2-5	.	.	CASSLVLGETQYF	TGTGCCAGCAGCTTGGTTCTCGGGGAGACCCAGTACTTC
TRBV29-1	TRBJ1-1	.	.	CSASWGGTEAFF	TGCAGCGCCTCGTGGGGGGGCACTGAAGCTTTCTTT
TRBV30	TRBJ2-5	few	.	CAWSGKDTQYF	TGTGCCTGGAGTGGGAAGGACACCCAGTACTTC
TRBV4-1	TRBJ2-3	few	.	CASSRETTADTQYF	TGCGCCAGCAGCCGGGAGACTACGGCAGATACGCAGTATTTT
TRBV29-1	TRBJ1-5	.	.	CSVGMGSGQPQHF	TGCAGCGTTGGGATGGGCAGTGGTCAGCCCCAGCATTTT
TRBV7-8	TRBJ2-1	few	.	CASSLNRAAYNEQFF	TGTGCCAGCAGCTTAAACAGGGCAGCCTACAATGAGCAGTTCTTC
TRBV19	TRBJ1-5	.	.	CATQGTPRSNQPQHF	TGTGCCACCCAAGGGACCCCCCGGAGCAATCAGCCCCAGCATTTT
TRBV30	TRBJ2-2	.	TRBD1	CAWFRGISRELFF	TGTGCCTGGTTCAGGGGGATATCAAGGGAGCTGTTTTTT
TRBV14	TRBJ2-3	.	.	CASSQEAVGGAAYF	TGTGCCAGCAGCCAAGAGGCGGTTGGGGGGGCGGCGTATTTT
TRBV6-5	TRBJ2-5	many	TRBD2	CASSYARGGWETQYF	TGTGCCAGCAGTTACGCGCGGGGGGGCTGGGAGACCCAGTACTTC
TRBV7-9	TRBJ1-3	few	.	CASSLGGSSGNTIYF	TGTGCCAGCAGCCTTGGGGGAAGCTCTGGAAACACCATATATTTT
TRBV29-1	TRBJ1-2	.	TRBD1	CSVGTGDYGYTF	TGCAGCGTCGGGACAGGGGACTATGGCTACACCTTC
TRBV27	TRBJ1-1	.	.	CASSLSSRGGGTEAFF	TGTGCCAGCAGTTTAAGTTCTCGGGGAGGGGGCACTGAAGCTTTCTTT
TRBV5-1	TRBJ2-5	.	.	CASSLRQPQETQYF	TGCGCCAGCAGCTTAAGACAGCCCCAAGAGACCCAGTACTTC
TRBV29-1	TRBJ2-5	.	.	CSVDRLQETQYF	TGCAGCGTGGACAGATTACAAGAGACCCAGTACTTC
TRBV30	TRBJ2-6	.	.	CARTEGYTAPGANVLTF	TGTGCCCGCACGGAAGGGTACACGGCCCCTGGGGCCAACGTCCTGACTTTC
TRBV27	TRBJ2-7	.	TRBD1	CASSRGGLTRYEQYF	TGTGCCAGTTCCCGAGGGGGCCTTACCCGCTACGAGCAGTACTTC